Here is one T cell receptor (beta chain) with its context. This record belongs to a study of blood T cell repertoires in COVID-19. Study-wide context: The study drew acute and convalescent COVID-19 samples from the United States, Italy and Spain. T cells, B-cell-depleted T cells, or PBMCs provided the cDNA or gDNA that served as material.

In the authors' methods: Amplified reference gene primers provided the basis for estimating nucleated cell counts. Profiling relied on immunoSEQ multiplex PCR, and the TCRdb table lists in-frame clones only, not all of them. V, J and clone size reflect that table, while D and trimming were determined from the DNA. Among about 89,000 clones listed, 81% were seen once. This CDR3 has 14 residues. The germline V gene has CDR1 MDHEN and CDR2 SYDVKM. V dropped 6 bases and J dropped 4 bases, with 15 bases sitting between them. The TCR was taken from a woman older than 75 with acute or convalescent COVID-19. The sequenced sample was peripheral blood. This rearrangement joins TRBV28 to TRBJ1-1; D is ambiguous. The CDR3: CASRWGGYSTEAFF. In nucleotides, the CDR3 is TGTGCCAGCAGATGGGGAGGGTACTCCACTGAAGCTTTCTTT. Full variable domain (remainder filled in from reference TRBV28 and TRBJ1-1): DVKVTQSSRYLVKRTGEKVFLECVQDMDHENMFWYRQDPGLGLRLIYFSYDVKMKEKGDIPEGYSVSREKKERFSLILESASTNQTSMYLCASRWGGYSTEAFFGQGTRLTVV.